Below, one TCR beta chain is given with its context. This specimen comes from a study of OX40 agonist ivuxolimab in advanced cancers. Clones were read by immunoSEQ multiplex PCR, and TCRdb kept only the in-frame ones, dropping some. This sample has over 60,000 clones, with about 82% found just once. The length of the CDR3 is 14 residues. Trimming left V 4 bases short and J 1 base short, with 11 bases between. CDR1 and CDR2 from the germline V gene are SGDLS and YYNGEE. The receptor was derived from an adult with an advanced solid tumor such as melanoma, head and neck, liver or kidney cancer. The V and J genes are TRBV9 and TRBJ2-5; D unclear. This material consisted of CD4+ or CD8+ T cells sorted from blood, taken in a trial of the OX40 agonist ivuxolimab. CDR3 amino acids: CASSPMPGQETQYF. DNA for the CDR3: TGTGCCAGCAGCCCCATGCCGGGCCAAGAGACCCAGTACTTC.